These 9 T cell receptor beta chains share one sample of origin, sequenced in a study of control samples from healthy donors and cancer patients. The table came from immunoSEQ multiplex PCR; TCRdb's copy has only in-frame clones and leaves some out. The sample has over 150,000 clones, around 94% seen once. The sample comprised blood. The receptors here all came from a woman aged 18-29 years in good health.

The rearrangement links TRBV24-1 to TRBJ2-7, with 9 positions matching TRBD1. The germline gives CDR1 KGHDR, CDR2 SFDVKD. The CDR3 loop spans 15 amino acids. J gave up 2 bases and V 2 bases, and 3 bases lay outside the gene matches. The CDR3 sequence is CATSDSRDRAYEQYF. DNA of the CDR3: TGTGCCACCAGTGATTCCCGGGACAGGGCCTACGAGCAGTACTTC.

The genes are TRBV18 and TRBJ2-1, with 10 bases that match TRBD2. The CDR3 is 18 residues long. With 3 bases clipped from V and 4 bases from J, the junction kept 12 bases outside the gene matches. CDR1 is KGHSH and CDR2 is LQKENI in the germline V gene. The CDR3 sequence is CASSPTAPGTSAYNEQFF. The CDR3 DNA follows: TGTGCCAGCTCACCTACGGCCCCAGGGACTAGCGCTTACAATGAGCAGTTCTTC.

CDR3 residues: CASSGQGWYGYTF. Here the CDR3 DNA reads TGTGCCAGCAGCGGTCAGGGATGGTACGGCTACACCTTC. The chain uses TRBV27 and TRBJ1-2, with D possibly matching TRBD1 (5 bases). V was pared by 6 bases and J by 8 bases, with 16 bases between. CDR1 is MNHEY, CDR2 SMNVEV, per germline (reference sequence). This CDR3 is 13 amino acids long.

The chain uses TRBV16 and TRBJ2-5; maybe TRBD2 (6 bases). There are 13 residues in the CDR3. CDR1 KGHSY and CDR2 FQNENV come from the germline V gene. V lost 0 bases and J 4 bases, leaving 6 bases between the germline ends. CDR3 loop: CASSQSGGETQYF. CDR3 nucleotides: TGTGCCAGCAGCCAATCGGGGGGAGAGACCCAGTACTTC.

This CDR3 is CASSLQGAGAEAFF. CDR3 nucleotides: TGTGCCAGCAGTCTTCAGGGGGCGGGCGCTGAAGCTTTCTTT. The chain carries TRBV27 and TRBJ1-1, with 8 bases lining up with TRBD1. The CDR3 covers 14 residues. With 5 bases clipped from V and 6 bases from J, the junction kept 8 bases outside the gene matches. Germline values: CDR1 MNHEY, CDR2 SMNVEV (reference sequence).

This clone was counted once. V usage is TRBV6-5 and J usage is TRBJ1-4, with a possible D match to TRBD1 (5 bases). V was clipped by 8 bases and J by 3 bases, with 10 bases between them. CDR1 and CDR2 (germline): MNHEY, SVGAGI. This CDR3 is built from 13 residues. The CDR3, as DNA: TGTGCCAGCGCCAGGGAGGCTAATGAAAAACTGTTTTTT. Amino acid sequence: CASAREANEKLFF.

The genes are TRBV7-2 and TRBJ1-3; D ambiguous. With 2 bases removed from V and 8 bases from J, the gap between germline ends came to 7 bases. CDR1 SGHTA and CDR2 FQGNSA come from the germline V gene. This CDR3 has 12 residues. The CDR3 loop reads CASSLQSDTIYF. CDR3 DNA sequence: TGTGCCAGCAGCTTACAGAGCGACACCATATATTTT. The complete variable domain, with remaining parts taken from reference TRBV7-2 and TRBJ1-3, reads GAGVSQSPSNKVTEKGKDVELRCDPISGHTALYWYRQSLGQGLEFLIYFQGNSAPDKSGLPSDRFSAERTGGSVSTLTIQRTQQEDSAVYLCASSLQSDTIYFGEGSWLTVV.

The chain recombines TRBV3-1 (or the pseudogene TRBV3-2) with TRBJ2-7, with 8 bases lining up with TRBD1. The CDR3 consists of 12 residues. Germline V gene data show CDR1 as LGHDT and CDR2 as YNNKEL (reference sequence). Trimming removed 2 bases from V and 12 bases from J; junction bases left unmatched: 6. The CDR3 nucleotides read TGTGCCAGCAGCCAAACGAGGGACAGGCGGTACTTC. Encoded protein: CASSQTRDRRYF.

The table lists this clone with a few counts. The sample carries other DNA sequences with the same CDR3. The genes are TRBV7-9 and TRBJ2-7; TRBD1 aligns across 8 bases. Germline V CDR1 and CDR2: SEHNR, FQNEAQ (reference sequence). CDR3 length: 14 residues. J gave up 6 bases and V 4 bases, and 8 bases lay outside the gene matches. Here the CDR3 DNA reads TGTGCCAGCAGCTCTGGTCAGGGGGCGGGCGAGCAGTACTTC. It translates to CASSSGQGAGEQYF.